These T cell receptor beta chains were read from a single sample in a study of blood T cell repertoires in COVID-19. Method: immunoSEQ multiplex PCR; TCRdb's copy keeps in-frame clones and lacks some. The repertoire holds around 93,000 clones, about 87% seen once, with more than 9.5% in the top ten. The source material was peripheral blood. These receptors were obtained from a man older than 75 with acute or convalescent COVID-19. CDR3s leave out the opening cysteine and the closing phenylalanine or tryptophan.

v_call cdr3_aa
TRBV7-6 ASSGRGGGGEKLF
TRBV7-9 ASSRTVPASTDTQY
TRBV18 ASSPAAGGTSGNTIY
TRBV19 ASSIPDRIGQPQH
TRBV29-1 SAGQGGDEKLF
TRBV5-1 ASSPGTSGGTSSYNEQF
TRBV5-1 ASSLVGAEWNEQF
TRBV3-1/TRBV3-2 ASSPTIPGTGGYNEQF
TRBV5-4 ASQKNTDISYNEQF
TRBV12-3/TRBV12-4 ASSSTGNTEAF
TRBV3-1/TRBV3-2 ASSPTPGTEAF
TRBV5-4 ASSIRQGLGNTEAF
TRBV24-1 ATSDPRDSSLETQY
TRBV15 ATSRDSSASSYNEQF
TRBV11-2 ASSVQGNQPQH
TRBV10-1 ASSEPGTGTETQY
TRBV25-1 ASSNRGQPQH
TRBV27 ASSRTGENGYT
TRBV11-2 ASSLRQGWLYGYT
TRBV3-1/TRBV3-2 ASSQELLVNEQF
TRBV6-1 ASSETGAVGNTIY
TRBV11-2 ASSLAPGQNTGELF
TRBV21-1 ASSKVPPPPRRSSGGLPEQY
TRBV11-2 ASSLKDLSTDTQY
TRBV12-5 ASGAQGYGGYT
TRBV5-4 ASSLGLAEYTGELF
TRBV7-3 ASSLTGGWDTEAF
TRBV3-1/TRBV3-2 ASSQEGTGPYEQY
TRBV6-1 ASSEFRGSAEAF
TRBV5-1 ASSLASSSGEKLF
TRBV19 ASSIVEGAEQY
TRBV14 ASSQGTGGSLGYGYT
TRBV6-5 ASNGDREYNSPLH
TRBV24-1 ATSESGTGTDTQY